This entry lists 30 T cell receptor beta chains sequenced from one sample in a study of blood T cell repertoires in COVID-19. The data were produced by immunoSEQ multiplex PCR, yet TCRdb's version contains in-frame clones alone and is incomplete. The data contain fewer than 500,000 clones, 70% to 90% of them singletons. The sequenced sample consisted of peripheral blood. The receptor source for this set is a man aged 18 to 29 with COVID-19, enrolled during active disease.

This clone was picked up a small number of times. The chain couples TRBV29-1 to TRBJ1-6; D is ambiguous. This CDR3 comprises 13 residues. Germline V gene sequence: CDR1 SQVTM, CDR2 ANQGSEA. The germline V and J ends were trimmed by 6 bases and 7 bases, with 13 bases remaining between them. The CDR3 loop reads CSVQRGRNSPLHF. The CDR3 DNA reads as TGCAGCGTCCAAAGAGGGAGAAATTCACCCCTCCACTTT.

The chain joins TRBV15 to TRBJ1-5; D is unclear. V lost 1 base, J lost 0 bases, and 13 bases lay in between. This CDR3 spans 17 amino acids. The V gene's germline CDR1 is LNHNV and CDR2 YYDKDF (reference sequence). The CDR3 nucleotides read TGTGCCACCAGCAGAGTACATGGAGGAAATAGCAATCAGCCCCAGCATTTT. Translating it yields CATSRVHGGNSNQPQHF. The full variable domain, with the rest looked up from reference TRBV15 and TRBJ1-5, is DAMVIQNPRYQVTQFGKPVTLSCSQTLNHNVMYWYQQKSSQAPKLLFHYYDKDFNNEADTPDNFQSRRPNTSFCFLDIRSPGLGDTAMYLCATSRVHGGNSNQPQHFGDGTRLSIL.

The V call is TRBV30, the J call TRBJ1-6, with D possibly matching TRBD1 (5 bases). The CDR3 extends over 13 amino acids. Germline V lookup: CDR1 GTSNPN, CDR2 SVGIG (reference sequence). V gave up 2 bases and J gave up 6 bases, with 8 bases separating them. The chain's CDR3 is CAWSSQGNSPLHF. In DNA, the CDR3 is TGTGCCTGGAGTTCCCAGGGTAATTCACCCCTCCACTTT.

J is TRBJ1-3 and V is TRBV30; no reliable D call. The CDR3 has 13 residues. Germline V gene lookup returns CDR1 GTSNPN and CDR2 SVGIG (reference sequence). The V gene lost 4 bases and the J gene lost 0 bases, with 7 bases spanning the gap. This CDR3 reads CAWTASSGNTIYF. CDR3 nucleotides: TGTGCCTGGACCGCGAGCTCTGGAAACACCATATATTTT. Drawing the rest from reference TRBV30 and TRBJ1-3, the complete variable domain is SQTIHQWPATLVQPVGSPLSLECTVEGTSNPNLYWYRQAAGRGLQLLFYSVGIGQISSEVPQNLSASRPQDRQFILSSKKLLLSDSGFYLCAWTASSGNTIYFGEGSWLTVV.

This clone has only one observation. V usage is TRBV19 and J usage is TRBJ1-2; maybe TRBD1 (6 bases). This CDR3 region has 15 residues. The germline CDR1 and CDR2 sequences are LNHDA and SQIVND (reference sequence). With 5 bases removed from V and 5 bases from J, the gap between germline ends came to 18 bases. DNA for the CDR3: TGTGCCAGTAGTCCAAGCACAGGGAGGGCTTATGGCTACACCTTC. Encoded protein: CASSPSTGRAYGYTF.

This clone was recorded only once. V and J are TRBV2 and TRBJ1-2; D ambiguous. The V gene lost 6 bases and the J gene lost 5 bases, with 7 bases spanning the gap. The CDR3 covers 11 residues. Looked up from germline, CDR1 is SNHLY and CDR2 is FYNNEI. CDR3 sequence: CASRAGYGYTF. CDR3 bases: TGTGCCAGCAGGGCAGGATATGGCTACACCTTC.

This clone showed up just once. This sequence joins TRBV19 and TRBJ1-1, with TRBD1 as a possible D gene (6 bases). The CDR3 runs to 16 residues. In germline, CDR1 is LNHDA, CDR2 SQIVND (reference sequence). Between the trimmed V and J ends, which lost 0 bases and 6 bases, there was a span of 17 bases. The CDR3 reads CASSIDRGGAGAEAFF. As DNA, the CDR3 is TGTGCCAGTAGTATAGATAGGGGGGGAGCAGGGGCTGAAGCTTTCTTT.

V gene TRBV19 combines with J gene TRBJ1-5, with D tentatively TRBD1 (5 bases). The germline V gene has CDR1 LNHDA and CDR2 SQIVND (reference sequence). The CDR3 length is 15 residues. Trimming removed 0 bases from V and 5 bases from J, with 11 bases in between. CDR3 in DNA: TGTGCCAGTAGTATAGAGCGGGGCCGAGATCAGCCCCAGCATTTT. Translating it yields CASSIERGRDQPQHF.

The chain is built from TRBV7-9 and TRBJ2-7, with D perhaps matching TRBD2 (6 bases). Germline assignment: CDR1 SEHNR and CDR2 FQNEAQ (reference sequence). CDR3 length: 14 amino acids. The germline V and J ends were trimmed by 7 bases and 1 base, with 14 bases remaining between them. This CDR3 reads CASIWGERSYEQYF. DNA for the CDR3: TGTGCCAGCATCTGGGGGGAGCGGTCCTACGAGCAGTACTTC.

The chain combines TRBV27 with TRBJ2-3; D is perhaps TRBD1 (5 bases). V dropped 5 bases and J dropped 4 bases, with 10 bases sitting between them. This CDR3 has 13 residues. Looked up from germline, CDR1 is MNHEY and CDR2 is SMNVEV (reference sequence). CDR3: CASSLRQPDTQYF. CDR3 nucleotide sequence: TGTGCCAGCAGTCTGAGACAGCCAGATACGCAGTATTTT.

The rearrangement links TRBV13 to TRBJ1-2, with D possibly TRBD1 on 5 matching bases. CDR1 is PRHDT and CDR2 is FYEKMQ in the germline V gene (reference sequence). The CDR3 totals 12 residues. V was clipped by 5 bases and J by 6 bases, with 10 bases between them. The CDR3 loop reads CASSASGNGYTF. Here the CDR3 DNA reads TGTGCCAGCAGCGCCTCAGGGAATGGCTACACCTTC.

The genes are TRBV10-1 and TRBJ2-7; TRBD1 matches at 10 bases. Germline CDR1 is WNHNN and CDR2 is SYGVQD (reference sequence). The CDR3 sequence is 15 residues long. V gave up 5 bases and J gave up 2 bases; unmatched junction bases: 6. The chain's CDR3 is CASSPGTGAPYEQYF. The CDR3 DNA reads as TGCGCCAGCAGTCCCGGGACAGGGGCCCCCTACGAGCAGTACTTC.

The chain is built from TRBV7-2 and TRBJ2-3, with 8 bases lining up with TRBD2. This CDR3 region has 15 residues. The germline V gene encodes CDR1 SGHTA and CDR2 FQGNSA. Unmatched junction bases numbered 5, after V lost 0 bases and J lost 6 bases. DNA for the CDR3: TGTGCCAGCAGCTTAGCACTAGCGGCGGTGGATACGCAGTATTTT. Its protein product is CASSLALAAVDTQYF.

The gene calls are TRBV27 and TRBJ1-1, with TRBD1 matching 8 bases. Germline lookup yields CDR1 MNHEY and CDR2 SMNVEV (reference sequence). The CDR3 runs to 13 residues. Trimming cost V 5 bases and J 6 bases; bases outside gene matches: 5. CDR3 sequence reads: CASSPGQGAEAFF. CDR3 in DNA: TGTGCCAGCAGTCCTGGACAGGGCGCTGAAGCTTTCTTT.

The J gene is TRBJ1-1, the V gene TRBV27; D uncertain. This CDR3 has 15 residues. The germline V gene encodes CDR1 MNHEY and CDR2 SMNVEV (reference sequence). V was shortened by 2 bases and J by 5 bases, with 15 bases between the two germline ends. This CDR3 reads CASSLNPGKSTEAFF. CDR3 DNA sequence: TGTGCCAGCAGTTTAAATCCGGGGAAATCAACTGAAGCTTTCTTT.

The V and J genes are TRBV2 and TRBJ2-5, with 11 bases identical to TRBD2. The CDR3 covers 14 residues. Per germline, CDR1 SNHLY and CDR2 FYNNEI. Trimming removed 7 bases from V and 5 bases from J; junction bases left unmatched: 6. The CDR3 DNA is TGTGCCAGCACTCTGACTAGCGGGATGGAGACCCAGTACTTC. Translated, it gives CASTLTSGMETQYF.

This chain links TRBV2 with TRBJ1-1; 10 nucleotides line up with TRBD1. The CDR3 is 14 amino acids. Germline V gene sequence: CDR1 SNHLY, CDR2 FYNNEI. Losses at the gene ends were 6 bases for V and 4 bases for J; bases not matched to a gene: 5. DNA of the CDR3: TGTGCCAGCAGGGGGGACAGGGGTATCACTGAAGCTTTCTTT. Translated: CASRGDRGITEAFF.

This rearrangement joins TRBV2 to TRBJ2-7, with 7 bases aligning to TRBD1. The CDR3 runs 15 residues. V trimming: 4 bases; J trimming: 2 bases; junction bases outside the gene matches: 8. The germline gives CDR1 SNHLY, CDR2 FYNNEI. The CDR3 DNA is TGTGCCAGCAGTGGAGCCGGGACAGCACCCTACGAGCAGTACTTC. Translating gives CASSGAGTAPYEQYF.

The V and J genes are TRBV19 and TRBJ2-2, with 8 positions matching TRBD1. The length of the CDR3 is 15 residues. Germline V gene sequence: CDR1 LNHDA, CDR2 SQIVND (reference sequence). J was trimmed by 5 bases and V by 5 bases; bases with no gene match: 7. CDR3: CASSAPRGRTGELFF. In DNA, the CDR3 is TGTGCCAGTAGTGCACCCAGGGGGCGGACCGGGGAGCTGTTTTTT.

This chain joins TRBV12-3 or TRBV12-4 and TRBJ1-2, with D hard to call. The V and J ends lost 6 bases and 4 bases respectively, with 9 bases between them. The CDR3 has 12 residues. The CDR3: CASRLRGYGYTF. The CDR3 coding sequence is TGTGCCAGCAGACTCCGGGGCTATGGCTACACCTTC.

V gene TRBV11-2 combines with J gene TRBJ1-2; possibly TRBD1 for D (6 bases). The V gene lost 0 bases and the J gene lost 3 bases, with 11 bases spanning the gap. The CDR3 extends over 15 amino acids. CDR1 SGHAT and CDR2 FQNNGV come from the germline V gene. The CDR3 DNA is TGTGCCAGCAGCTTAGACACAGGGAAGTACTATGGCTACACCTTC. It translates to CASSLDTGKYYGYTF.

V gene TRBV7-6 combines with J gene TRBJ2-5, with 7 bases that match TRBD2. This CDR3 region has 14 residues. CDR1 and CDR2 (germline): SGHVS, FNYEAQ. The V segment lost 5 bases and the J segment 2 bases; nucleotides outside the gene matches: 5. In DNA, the CDR3 is TGTGCCAGCAGCCGGGAGGCGGGACAAGAGACCCAGTACTTC. The encoded protein is CASSREAGQETQYF.

CDR3 bases: TGTGCCAGCCGTGGACTTGAGGAAGAGACCCAGTACTTC. It yields the protein CASRGLEEETQYF. V and J are TRBV7-9 and TRBJ2-5; possible D gene TRBD2, 5 bases. V lost 8 bases and J 3 bases, leaving 13 bases between the germline ends. Germline V gene sequence: CDR1 SEHNR, CDR2 FQNEAQ (reference sequence). The CDR3 is 13 amino acids. Using reference TRBV7-9 and TRBJ2-5 for the parts outside the CDR3, the full variable domain is DTGVSQNPRHKITKRGQNVTFRCDPISEHNRLYWYRQTLGQGPEFLTYFQNEAQLEKSRLLSDRFSAERPKGSFSTLEIQRTEQGDSAMYLCASRGLEEETQYFGPGTRLLVL.

The CDR3 region has the DNA TGCGCCAGCAGCTTGGGGACAGAAGGATGGGTCGAGCAGTACTTC. Amino acids: CASSLGTEGWVEQYF. The chain recombines TRBV5-1 with TRBJ2-7, with D possibly matching TRBD1 (6 bases). Trimming removed 0 bases from V and 6 bases from J, with 16 bases in between. The V gene's germline CDR1 is SGHRS and CDR2 YFSETQ. The CDR3 spans 15 residues.

This chain joins TRBV2 and TRBJ2-7; 10 bases line up with TRBD2. V dropped 5 bases and J dropped 6; count of bases not matched to a gene: 10. In germline, CDR1 is SNHLY, CDR2 FYNNEI. The CDR3 consists of 15 residues. The CDR3: CASSKREGLIGEQYF. CDR3 nucleotide sequence: TGTGCCAGCAGTAAGCGGGAGGGCCTTATTGGCGAGCAGTACTTC.

This chain uses TRBV7-8 with TRBJ1-3, with TRBD1 matching 7 bases. Germline loops: CDR1 SGHVS, CDR2 FQNEAQ. The CDR3 runs to 16 residues. The V and J ends lost 2 bases and 0 bases, in that order; junction bases with no gene match: 4. This chain's CDR3 is CASSLSAGGSGNTIYF. DNA for the CDR3: TGTGCCAGCAGCTTAAGCGCAGGGGGCTCTGGAAACACCATATATTTT.

This clone has a handful of counts. The chain joins TRBV7-9 to TRBJ2-2, with 8 bases that match TRBD1. There are 15 residues in the CDR3. Germline-derived CDR1 and CDR2 are SEHNR and FQNEAQ (reference sequence). V trimming: 2 bases; J trimming: 2 bases; junction bases outside the gene matches: 1. DNA for the CDR3: TGTGCCAGCAGCTTAACAGGGGGTAACACCGGGGAGCTGTTTTTT. The encoded protein is CASSLTGGNTGELFF.

A single count supports this clone. The chain recombines TRBV10-3 with TRBJ2-7; no reliable D call. Trimming shortened V by 3 bases and J by 3 bases, and 6 bases separated the two germline ends. The CDR3 runs to 12 residues. Germline V gene lookup returns CDR1 ENHRY and CDR2 SYGVKD. The CDR3 DNA is TGTGCCATCAGTGATATCCGCTACGAGCAGTACTTC. It encodes CAISDIRYEQYF.

This sequence joins TRBV9 and TRBJ1-4; TRBD1 matches 7 bases. Germline values: CDR1 SGDLS, CDR2 YYNGEE. The CDR3 is 16 residues long. J gave up 2 bases and V 0 bases, and 4 bases lay outside the gene matches. The DNA for the CDR3 is TGTGCCAGCAGCGTAGCTACGGGACAGACTAATGAAAAACTGTTTTTT. It yields the protein CASSVATGQTNEKLFF.

CDR3 in DNA: TGTGCCAGCAGATGGGGACAGGGGAGCACAGATACGCAGTATTTT. Its protein product is CASRWGQGSTDTQYF. The V and J genes are TRBV6-6 and TRBJ2-3, with TRBD1 identical over 10 bases. V was clipped by 6 bases and J by 0 bases; unmatched bases: 3. Per germline, CDR1 MNHNY and CDR2 SVGAGI (reference sequence). CDR3 length equals 15 residues.